This T cell receptor beta chain is drawn from a study of cytomegalovirus exposure and HLA in healthy donors. Broader study findings: Sequencing likely generated an artifact that appeared as a cluster of highly shared sequence variants.

This PCR relied on a set of 60 Vbeta primers and 13 Jbeta primers. Here immunoSEQ multiplex PCR was the method, and the copy in TCRdb shows in-frame clones only, minus some. The repertoire table contains 200,000 to 250,000 clones. The V segment lost 2 bases and the J segment 10 bases; nucleotides outside the gene matches: 25. This CDR3 has 20 amino acids. Per germline, CDR1 KGHSH and CDR2 LQKENI. As for this clone: Its matching antigen is unknown.

Despite likely unrecorded immune exposures, the donors were nominally healthy at the time of sampling. The clonotype was recovered from a young woman in good health and CMV-seropositive. The specimen sequenced was PBMCs. The chain employs TRBV18 and TRBJ2-3; 9 nucleotides match TRBD2. CDR3: CASSPGPPVLAGEMEGPQYF. The CDR3 coding sequence is TGTGCCAGCTCACCAGGCCCCCCCGTGTTAGCGGGAGAGATGGAGGGGCCGCAGTATTTT.